Presented here are 28 T cell receptor beta chains from one specimen sequenced in a study of identical twins. TCRdb itself ran the 5' RACE reads through MiXCR, one entry per CDR3 protein. The table records about 920,000 distinct CDR3 sequences, about 12% of them present only once. These same data were also listed under a study on yellow fever vaccine responses in identical twins.

The material sequenced was PBMCs. The receptor set was obtained from a woman aged 18-35 years in good health.

The V gene is TRBV24-1, the J gene TRBJ2-5; D possibly corresponds to TRBD2 (6 bases). The CDR3 runs 15 residues. Looked up from germline, CDR1 is KGHDR and CDR2 is SFDVKD. Trimming took off 7 bases at V and 3 bases at J, with 17 bases between the two ends. CDR3 residues: CATRLGGSGEETQYF. In DNA form, the CDR3 reads TGTGCCACCAGGTTGGGGGGAAGCGGCGAAGAGACCCAGTACTTC.

This clonotype was detected only a few times. The V gene is TRBV15, the J gene TRBJ2-7; TRBD1 matches at 9 bases. Germline lookup yields CDR1 LNHNV and CDR2 YYDKDF (reference sequence). The junction had 5 bases not matched to a gene; V was cut back by 1 base and J by 4 bases. The CDR3 runs 15 residues. In nucleotides, the CDR3 is TGTGCCACCAGCAGAGGTTGGACAGGGGAGTACGAGCAGTACTTC. This codes for CATSRGWTGEYEQYF.

This clonotype was seen a handful of times. This chain connects TRBV4-1 to TRBJ1-6; 7 positions agree with TRBD1. Germline CDR1 is MGHRA and CDR2 is YSYEKL. Losses at the gene ends were 3 bases for V and 6 bases for J; bases not matched to a gene: 11. The CDR3 length is 17 residues. The CDR3 is CASSHKLGDSPNSPLHF. The CDR3 DNA is TGCGCCAGCAGCCACAAACTGGGGGACAGCCCTAATTCACCCCTCCACTTT.

This clonotype came up once. The V and J genes are TRBV7-9 and TRBJ1-4; 9 bases match TRBD1. V shed 1 base and J 4 bases; nucleotides not matched to a gene: 7. The length of the CDR3 is 17 residues. Germline V gene lookup returns CDR1 SEHNR and CDR2 FQNEAQ (reference sequence). CDR3 sequence (DNA): TGTGCCAGCAGCTTAGGACCCGGGACAGGGATTAATGAAAAACTGTTTTTT. It yields the protein CASSLGPGTGINEKLFF. Combining the CDR3 with reference TRBV7-9 and TRBJ1-4 gives the whole variable domain DTGVSQNPRHKITKRGQNVTFRCDPISEHNRLYWYRQTLGQGPEFLTYFQNEAQLEKSRLLSDRFSAERPKGSFSTLEIQRTEQGDSAMYLCASSLGPGTGINEKLFFGSGTQLSVL.

V and J are TRBV24-1 and TRBJ1-1; D remains ambiguous. The CDR3 runs 16 residues. The germline V gene has CDR1 KGHDR and CDR2 SFDVKD. Trimming cost V 2 bases and J 9 bases, with 21 bases left between them. The CDR3 region is CATSDSRPGLSAKAFF. DNA of the CDR3: TGTGCCACCAGTGATTCCCGGCCGGGCCTTTCTGCAAAAGCTTTCTTT.

The chain has TRBV3-1 and TRBJ2-2, with no clear D. Germline V gene data show CDR1 as LGHDT and CDR2 as YNNKEL (reference sequence). CDR3 length: 14 amino acids. With 4 bases removed from V and 3 bases from J, the gap between germline ends came to 9 bases. CDR3 in amino acids: CASSPNTYTGELFF. DNA for the CDR3: TGTGCCAGCAGCCCTAATACCTACACCGGGGAGCTGTTTTTT.

This clonotype was counted only a few times. This chain uses TRBV11-2 with TRBJ1-1; D is possibly TRBD1 (5 bases). The CDR3 is made up of 16 amino acids. The V gene lost 6 bases and the J gene lost 1 base, with 18 bases spanning the gap. Germline V lookup: CDR1 SGHAT, CDR2 FQNNGV. The CDR3: CASSSRPGAGNTEAFF. The DNA for the CDR3 is TGTGCCAGCAGTTCCAGACCCGGGGCCGGGAACACTGAAGCTTTCTTT.

This clonotype was found a few times. The chain is built from TRBV7-2 and TRBJ2-1; D unclear. CDR1 is SGHTA, CDR2 FQGNSA, per germline. The CDR3 covers 13 residues. With 4 bases removed from V and 10 bases from J, the gap between germline ends came to 14 bases. CDR3 sequence reads: CASSSGPNGEQFF. The DNA of the CDR3 is TGTGCCAGCAGCTCAGGACCTAACGGAGAGCAGTTCTTC.

The chain joins TRBV10-3 to TRBJ2-4; no clear D gene. The V gene's germline CDR1 is ENHRY and CDR2 SYGVKD. Trimming removed 3 bases at V and 2 bases at J, with 14 bases between. The CDR3 runs 16 residues. The CDR3: CAISDPLLESKNIQYF. The CDR3 nucleotides read TGTGCCATCAGTGATCCCTTGCTAGAATCCAAAAACATTCAGTACTTC.

This clonotype has more than one count but fewer than ten. V and J are TRBV2 and TRBJ2-5; perhaps TRBD2 as D (5 bases). Germline CDR1 is SNHLY and CDR2 is FYNNEI. The V end lost 3 bases, the J end lost 9 bases, and 14 bases lay between the germline ends. This CDR3 has 13 amino acids. The CDR3 is CASSDLRTGAQYF. The CDR3 DNA is TGTGCCAGCAGTGATCTGAGGACCGGGGCCCAGTACTTC.

A few counts support this clonotype. This rearrangement joins TRBV6-5 to TRBJ2-1, with 10 nucleotides matching TRBD2. Losses at the gene ends were 0 bases for V and 0 bases for J; bases not matched to a gene: 2. CDR1 MNHEY and CDR2 SVGAGI come from the germline V gene. The CDR3 has 17 residues. CDR3 bases: TGTGCCAGCAGTTACTCCAGCGGGAGGGACTCCTACAATGAGCAGTTCTTC. Protein product: CASSYSSGRDSYNEQFF.

This clonotype occurred a few times. The V gene is TRBV6-5, the J gene TRBJ1-3, with D possibly TRBD1 on 6 matching bases. Trimming pared 4 bases from V and 0 bases from J, leaving 10 bases between. This CDR3 has 15 amino acids. CDR1 and CDR2 (germline): MNHEY, SVGAGI. Here the CDR3 DNA reads TGTGCCAGCAGTTTGACAGGTTTCTCTGGAAACACCATATATTTT. It translates to CASSLTGFSGNTIYF.

The chain links TRBV27 to TRBJ2-7, with 11 bases matching TRBD1. The trim removed 8 bases at V and 6 bases at J, leaving 9 bases unmatched. The CDR3 has 14 residues. Per germline, CDR1 MNHEY and CDR2 SMNVEV (reference sequence). CDR3 sequence: CASRPGTGGGEQYF. CDR3 DNA sequence: TGTGCCAGCCGACCCGGGACAGGGGGTGGCGAGCAGTACTTC.

This clonotype has just a few counts. CDR3 sequence (DNA): TGTGCCAGCTCCCCCACGGGTGGCGAGCAGTACGTC. It encodes CASSPTGGEQYV. The chain recombines TRBV18 with TRBJ2-7; D remains ambiguous. The V end lost 6 bases, the J end lost 6 bases, and 12 bases lay between the germline ends. CDR1 and CDR2 from the germline V gene are KGHSH and LQKENI. This CDR3 is 12 amino acids long.

V and J are TRBV5-1 and TRBJ1-3; 11 bases match TRBD1. J was trimmed by 1 base and V by 6 bases; bases with no gene match: 6. This CDR3 region has 16 residues. The V gene's germline CDR1 is SGHRS and CDR2 YFSETQ. CDR3 amino acids: CASNSGTGGSGNTIYF. Here the CDR3 DNA reads TGCGCCAGCAATAGCGGGACAGGGGGTTCTGGAAACACCATATATTTT. The complete variable domain, with remaining parts taken from reference TRBV5-1 and TRBJ1-3, reads KAGVTQTPRYLIKTRGQQVTLSCSPISGHRSVSWYQQTPGQGLQFLFEYFSETQRNKGNFPGRFSGRQFSNSRSEMNVSTLELGDSALYLCASNSGTGGSGNTIYFGEGSWLTVV.

This clonotype was observed a handful of times. The CDR3 here is CASSAVKDGYTF. In nucleotides, the CDR3 is TGCGCCAGCAGCGCCGTTAAAGATGGCTACACCTTC. The gene calls are TRBV4-1 and TRBJ1-2; the D is unclear. V gave up 5 bases and J gave up 6 bases, with 10 bases separating them. The CDR3 contains 12 residues. Germline V gene sequence: CDR1 MGHRA, CDR2 YSYEKL.

The chain combines TRBV28 with TRBJ2-7; 7 nucleotides match TRBD1. After removal of 6 bases from V and 1 base from J, the junction contained 6 bases not matched to a gene. The germline V gene encodes CDR1 MDHEN and CDR2 SYDVKM. This CDR3 has 14 residues. CDR3 in DNA: TGTGCCAGCAGCCACCCGGGACAGTCCTACGAGCAGTACGTC. Protein sequence: CASSHPGQSYEQYV.

The chain uses TRBV5-1 and TRBJ2-7; the match to TRBD2 covers 9 bases. CDR3 size: 14 residues. The junction had 11 bases not matched to a gene; V was cut back by 4 bases and J by 9 bases. Germline V lookup: CDR1 SGHRS, CDR2 YFSETQ. In DNA form, the CDR3 reads TGCGCCAGCAGCCACCGTAATAGCGGGAGTGTGCAGTACTTC. Its translation is CASSHRNSGSVQYF.

V gene TRBV5-4 combines with J gene TRBJ2-3; 7 nucleotides match TRBD2. Germline CDR1 SGHNT, CDR2 YYREEE (reference sequence). V lost 2 bases and J lost 2; bases outside the gene matches: 5. The CDR3 extends over 15 amino acids. DNA of the CDR3: TGTGCCAGCAGCTTCTGGGACTACACCACAGATACGCAGTATTTT. Encoded protein: CASSFWDYTTDTQYF.

This clonotype has a handful of counts. The V call is TRBV10-1, the J call TRBJ2-1; no reliable D call. This CDR3 spans 14 amino acids. V gave up 4 bases and J gave up 0 bases, with 7 bases separating them. The germline V gene encodes CDR1 WNHNN and CDR2 SYGVQD (reference sequence). CDR3: CASSGPTSYNEQFF. The CDR3 coding sequence is TGCGCCAGCAGTGGCCCGACCTCCTACAATGAGCAGTTCTTC.

This clonotype occurred a few times. The rearrangement uses TRBV27 and TRBJ1-2; tentatively, D is TRBD1 (5 bases). Trimming took off 1 base at V and 8 bases at J, with 11 bases between the two ends. This CDR3 is 13 amino acids long. Germline V lookup: CDR1 MNHEY, CDR2 SMNVEV (reference sequence). Written as DNA, the CDR3 is TGTGCCAGCAGTTTATTAGGGGAGGACGGCTACACCTTC. Encoded protein: CASSLLGEDGYTF.

As regards this clonotype: This is likely a read error, given that the CDR3 carries no conserved phenylalanine or tryptophan at its end. The chain is built from TRBV5-1 and TRBJ2-3, with D maybe TRBD1 (6 bases). The CDR3 length is 15 residues. Germline-derived CDR1 and CDR2 are SGHRS and YFSETQ. The V gene lost 4 bases and the J gene lost 2 bases, with 14 bases spanning the gap. CDR3 coding DNA: TGCGCCAGCAGCCCCGGGACACCTTCCACAGATACGCAGTATTTA. Its protein is CASSPGTPSTDTQYL.

This sequence joins TRBV25-1 and TRBJ2-2; 12 positions match TRBD2. After removal of 1 base from V and 5 bases from J, the junction contained 14 bases not matched to a gene. The CDR3 totals 20 residues. CDR1 MGHDK and CDR2 SYGVNS come from the germline V gene. CDR3 residues: CASSEFRTSGVIVDTGELFF. The CDR3 nucleotides are TGTGCCAGCAGTGAATTCCGGACTAGCGGGGTTATCGTTGATACCGGGGAGCTGTTTTTT.

This clonotype was recorded a few times. V gene TRBV2 combines with J gene TRBJ1-4; 10 nucleotides align to TRBD1. The CDR3 contains 14 residues. Germline lookup yields CDR1 SNHLY and CDR2 FYNNEI. Losses at the gene ends were 4 bases for V and 6 bases for J; bases not matched to a gene: 2. CDR3 coding DNA: TGTGCCAGCAGTGCGACAGGGGGCGATGAAAAACTGTTTTTT. It specifies CASSATGGDEKLFF. Looking up the rest from reference TRBV2 and TRBJ1-4 gives the full variable domain: EPEVTQTPSHQVTQMGQEVILRCVPISNHLYFYWYRQILGQKVEFLVSFYNNEISEKSEIFDDQFSVERPDGSNFTLKIRSTKLEDSAMYFCASSATGGDEKLFFGSGTQLSVL.

V usage is TRBV11-1 and J usage is TRBJ2-1, with TRBD2 matching 15 bases. Germline V lookup: CDR1 SGHAT, CDR2 FQDESV (reference sequence). The CDR3 spans 19 residues. Trimming took 5 bases from V and 8 from J; bases not matched to a gene: 16. The CDR3 nucleotides are TGTGCCAGCAGCCCAGCCGGACTAGCGGGAGGGCCCTTTTGGGATGAGCAGTTCTTC. Protein product: CASSPAGLAGGPFWDEQFF.

This clonotype was counted between two and nine times. The V gene is TRBV11-3, the J gene TRBJ2-1; tentative D call: TRBD2 (6 bases). Germline lookup yields CDR1 SGHNT and CDR2 YENEEA. V shed 7 bases and J shed 5 bases, with 15 bases lying between them. The CDR3 length is 14 residues. In DNA, the CDR3 is TGTGCCAGCACCCCGGGACTTGATAACAATGAGCAGTTCTTC. Translation: CASTPGLDNNEQFF.

The rearrangement joins TRBV4-1 to TRBJ2-3, with TRBD1 matching over 7 bases. V dropped 3 bases and J dropped 0; count of bases not matched to a gene: 6. The CDR3 is 16 amino acids. Germline-derived CDR1 and CDR2 are MGHRA and YSYEKL. In nucleotides, the CDR3 is TGCGCCAGCAGCCACCCCCGGGACAGAAGCACAGATACGCAGTATTTT. Protein product: CASSHPRDRSTDTQYF.

This clonotype appeared a few times. The CDR3 nucleotides read TGTGCCAGCAGAGCCGGGACAAGGGCCCTGAACACTGAAGCTTTCTTT. Translated: CASRAGTRALNTEAFF. The chain has TRBV6-1 and TRBJ1-1; TRBD1 might be the D (6 bases). Per the germline V gene, CDR1 is MNHNS and CDR2 is SASEGT. V lost 6 bases, J lost 0 bases, and 17 bases lay in between. This CDR3 spans 16 amino acids.